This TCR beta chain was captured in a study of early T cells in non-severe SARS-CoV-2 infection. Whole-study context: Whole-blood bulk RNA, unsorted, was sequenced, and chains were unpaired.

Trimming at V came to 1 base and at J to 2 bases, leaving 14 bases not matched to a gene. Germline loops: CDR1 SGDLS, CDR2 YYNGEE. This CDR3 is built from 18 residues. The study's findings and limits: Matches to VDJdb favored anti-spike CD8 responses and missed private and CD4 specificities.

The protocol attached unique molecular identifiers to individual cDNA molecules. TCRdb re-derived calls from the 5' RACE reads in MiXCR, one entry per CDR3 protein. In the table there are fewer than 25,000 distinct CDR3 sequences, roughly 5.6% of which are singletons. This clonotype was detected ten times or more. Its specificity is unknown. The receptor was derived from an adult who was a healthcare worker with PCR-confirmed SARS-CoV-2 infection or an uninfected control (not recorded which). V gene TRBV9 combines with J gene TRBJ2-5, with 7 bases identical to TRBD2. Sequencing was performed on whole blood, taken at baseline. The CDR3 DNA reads TGTGCCAGCAGCGTAACAGCGGGCGGGGGTGAAACTCAAGAGACCCAGTACTTC. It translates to CASSVTAGGGETQETQYF.